The TCR beta chain under discussion was sequenced for a study of T cells after yellow fever vaccination. Trimming took 2 bases from V and 1 from J, leaving 15 bases between them. CDR1 and CDR2 from the germline V gene are SGHTA and FQGNSA. The CDR3 has 16 amino acids. A few counts support this clonotype. TCRdb fed the 5' RACE reads into MiXCR, producing one record per CDR3 protein. The table includes 250,000 to 400,000 distinct CDR3 sequences, 3.5% to 4.5% detected once. The chain employs TRBV7-2 and TRBJ2-7, with D possibly being TRBD2 (6 bases). The origin of this receptor is a young man who received the YFV17D yellow fever vaccine. This specimen was PBMCs, taken 15 days after the yellow fever booster vaccination. The CDR3 loop reads CASSLFGLASSYEQYF. The CDR3 nucleotides read TGTGCCAGCAGCTTATTTGGGCTAGCGTCTTCCTACGAGCAGTACTTC.